The next 13 T cell receptor beta chains were all read from a single sample in a study of T cell clusters in autoimmune cytopenias. TRB was amplified by touch-down multiplex PCR, primer pools A and B combined. Each CDR3 protein gets one entry in TCRdb, which reprocessed the multiplex PCR reads and gives no DNA. Its table lists thousands of distinct CDR3 sequences. Each sample's input was 200 to 250 ng genomic DNA, 30,000 to 45,000 genome equivalents. Sequencing was carried out using peripheral blood. All receptors derive from a human donor with an autoimmune cytopenia or autoimmune hepatitis (not recorded which).

This sequence joins TRBV18 and TRBJ2-5; the TCRdb call, TRBD1, lacks DNA for checking. Germline CDR1 reads KGHSH; CDR2 reads LQKENI. CDR3 length: 14 amino acids. This CDR3 is CASSWTGGKETQYF. The complete variable domain, with remaining parts taken from reference TRBV18 and TRBJ2-5, reads NAGVMQNPRHLVRRRGQEARLRCSPMKGHSHVYWYRQLPEEGLKFMVYLQKENIIDESGMPKERFSAEFPKEGPSILRIQQVVRGDSAAYFCASSWTGGKETQYFGPGTRLLVL.

By frequency, this clonotype is medium-sized. The chain has TRBV29-1 and TRBJ2-1. The germline V gene has CDR1 SQVTM and CDR2 ANQGSEA. This CDR3 contains 12 residues. The CDR3 is CSVARSGNEQFF.

In terms of frequency, this clonotype is medium-sized. The chain is built from TRBV27 and TRBJ2-3; TCRdb outputs TRBD1, but without DNA this stays unchecked. CDR3 length: 16 residues. Germline-derived CDR1 and CDR2 are MNHEY and SMNVEV (reference sequence). The chain's CDR3 is CASSPQRRYSTDTQYF.

CDR3 sequence reads: CASRVQIMGLREAFF. The chain has TRBV6-1 and TRBJ1-1. CDR1 MNHNS and CDR2 SASEGT come from the germline V gene. The CDR3 runs 15 residues.

The chain uses TRBV5-1 and TRBJ2-3; without DNA, the TCRdb call of TRBD2 cannot be checked. The CDR3 is made up of 13 amino acids. Germline CDR1 is SGHRS and CDR2 is YFSETQ. CDR3 loop: CASGGLTTDTQYF.

V gene TRBV5-6 combines with J gene TRBJ2-3; TCRdb proposes TRBD2, but this gene call is untestable without DNA. This CDR3 spans 17 amino acids. CDR1 SGHDT and CDR2 YYEEEE come from the germline V gene. The CDR3 here is CASSLAGVAGTTDTQYF.

The chain uses TRBV15 and TRBJ1-1; the TCRdb D gene call, TRBD1, has no DNA to confirm it. CDR1 and CDR2 (germline): LNHNV, YYDKDF (reference sequence). The CDR3 sequence is 15 residues long. CDR3 amino acids: CATSKKGGTNTEAFF.

This clonotype is deemed medium-sized (0.01 to 0.1%) by its frequency. The chain recombines TRBV18 with TRBJ1-6; TCRdb's D gene call, TRBD1, goes unchecked for lack of DNA. Germline values: CDR1 KGHSH, CDR2 LQKENI. CDR3 length: 14 amino acids. The CDR3: CASSSSGERSPLHF.

This clonotype is labeled medium-sized based on frequency. The chain carries TRBV6-5 and TRBJ2-6. Germline V lookup: CDR1 MNHEY, CDR2 SVGAGI. The CDR3 contains 16 residues. The CDR3 spells CASSYSRSSGANVLTF.

V gene TRBV7-2 combines with J gene TRBJ1-6; TCRdb designates TRBD1, a call that cannot be tested without DNA. Per the germline V gene, CDR1 is SGHTA and CDR2 is FQGNSA. This CDR3 is built from 15 residues. This chain's CDR3 is CASSGGGQGGSPLHF.

J is TRBJ1-1 and V is TRBV13. Germline loops: CDR1 PRHDT, CDR2 FYEKMQ (reference sequence). The CDR3 is 13 amino acids. This CDR3 is CASSLPSGDEAFF.

This clonotype shows up as medium-sized by frequency. This sequence joins TRBV27 and TRBJ2-5. This CDR3 region has 16 residues. Germline lookup yields CDR1 MNHEY and CDR2 SMNVEV (reference sequence). The CDR3 protein is CASRLGVGKERETQYF.

This chain uses TRBV15 with TRBJ2-2; TCRdb's D gene call, TRBD1, goes unchecked for lack of DNA. The CDR3 spans 17 residues. CDR1 is LNHNV and CDR2 is YYDKDF in the germline V gene (reference sequence). The chain's CDR3 is CATSRGGTGKGTGELFF.